Each of the 16 T cell receptor beta chains below was sequenced from the same sample in a study of spatial heterogeneity in lung cancer. Time point indicated: sample taken at primary tumor resection. Using its own MiXCR run on the 5' RACE reads, TCRdb lists one record per CDR3 protein. The sample lists fewer than 6,000 distinct CDR3 sequences, about 5% seen once, with about a tenth in the top ten. The source was normal lung tissue next to the tumor, collected at surgery. The receptor set was obtained from a female donor with early-stage non-small cell lung cancer.

This clonotype is medium-sized in the sample. An end of the junction differs from the germline gene, which may be a read error. This chain connects TRBV7-7 to TRBJ2-3; 8 bases are shared with TRBD2. Germline V lookup: CDR1 SSHAT, CDR2 FNYEAQ (reference sequence). This CDR3 has 16 residues. For the CDR3, the DNA is TGTGCTAGCAGCTTAGGTCTAGCGGGCCCTACAGATACGCAGTATTTT. Protein: CASSLGLAGPTDTQYF. The whole variable domain, filled in from reference TRBV7-7 and TRBJ2-3, reads GAGVSQSPRYKVTKRGQDVTLRCDPISSHATLYWYQQALGQGPEFLTYFNYEAQPDKSGLPSDRFSAERPEGSISTLTIQRTEQRDSAMYRCASSLGLAGPTDTQYFGPGTRLTVL.

This clonotype was seen many times. The chain couples TRBV14 to TRBJ2-1; 8 nucleotides line up with TRBD1. CDR1 SGHDN and CDR2 FVKESK come from the germline V gene. After removal of 4 bases from V and 5 bases from J, the junction contained 7 bases not matched to a gene. The length of the CDR3 is 15 residues. This CDR3 is CASSRRDRPHNEQFF. The CDR3 DNA reads as TGTGCCAGCAGCCGCCGGGACAGGCCACACAATGAGCAGTTCTTC.

In this sample, this clonotype is medium-sized (0.01 to 0.1%). The V call is TRBV28, the J call TRBJ2-1, with 9 bases aligning to TRBD2. Trimming removed 5 bases from V and 0 bases from J; junction bases left unmatched: 5. Germline assignment: CDR1 MDHEN and CDR2 SYDVKM. The CDR3 runs 16 residues. The CDR3: CASSPDSGSSYNEQFF. DNA of the CDR3: TGTGCCAGCAGTCCAGATAGCGGGAGCTCCTACAATGAGCAGTTCTTC.

In this sample, this clonotype turned up many times. CDR3 sequence reads: CSVGPSGVNTGELFF. The DNA for the CDR3 is TGCAGCGTTGGCCCTAGCGGGGTGAACACCGGGGAGCTGTTTTTT. The chain links TRBV29-1 to TRBJ2-2, with TRBD2 matching 9 bases. The CDR3 loop spans 15 amino acids. J gave up 1 base and V 4 bases, and 4 bases lay outside the gene matches. Per germline, CDR1 SQVTM and CDR2 ANQGSEA.

This sequence joins TRBV27 and TRBJ2-2, with unresolved D. Deletions cut 3 bases from V and 4 bases from J, with 9 bases between. CDR1 MNHEY and CDR2 SMNVEV come from the germline V gene (reference sequence). This CDR3 is 14 amino acids long. This CDR3 reads CASSFPDGTGELFF. As DNA, the CDR3 is TGTGCCAGCAGTTTCCCCGATGGCACCGGGGAGCTGTTTTTT.

This clonotype occurred many times. V is TRBV20-1 and J is TRBJ2-3; 9 bases are a match to TRBD2. CDR3 length equals 15 residues. Unmatched junction bases numbered 8, after V lost 6 bases and J lost 1 base. CDR1 is DFQATT, CDR2 SNEGSKA, per germline (reference sequence). CDR3 amino acids: CSASSGRTGTDTQYF. The DNA of the CDR3 is TGCAGTGCAAGCAGCGGGAGGACGGGCACAGATACGCAGTATTTT.

In nucleotides, the CDR3 is TGCGCCAGCAGCTGGGAGGGGGCGAATTCACCCCTCCACTTT. Residues: CASSWEGANSPLHF. The V call is TRBV5-1, the J call TRBJ1-6; TRBD1 agrees at 7 bases. In germline, CDR1 is SGHRS, CDR2 YFSETQ. V lost 3 bases and J lost 7; bases outside the gene matches: 4. CDR3 length: 14 residues.

This clonotype is labeled as medium-sized. V and J are TRBV5-1 and TRBJ1-1, with no clear D. V lost 1 base, J lost 3 bases, and 7 bases lay in between. From germline, CDR1 is SGHRS and CDR2 YFSETQ. The CDR3 contains 13 residues. CDR3 DNA sequence: TGCGCCAGCAGCTTGAGATTAGACACTGAAGCTTTCTTT. It codes for CASSLRLDTEAFF.

Judged by abundance, this clonotype is large (0.1 to 1%). The chain employs TRBV5-1 and TRBJ1-1; D not resolved. Trimming pared 0 bases from V and 3 bases from J, leaving 9 bases between. There are 14 residues in the CDR3. Germline loops: CDR1 SGHRS, CDR2 YFSETQ. The chain's CDR3 is CASSLGGFDTEAFF. The CDR3 bases are TGCGCCAGCAGCTTGGGAGGATTTGACACTGAAGCTTTCTTT.

This clonotype appeared many times. The chain has TRBV14 and TRBJ2-1, with 7 bases lining up with TRBD2. The CDR3 has 18 amino acids. J gave up 9 bases and V 0 bases, and 17 bases lay outside the gene matches. From germline, CDR1 is SGHDN and CDR2 FVKESK. The CDR3 spells CASSQDPPRLAEGGEQFF. The CDR3 DNA sequence: TGTGCCAGCAGCCAAGACCCCCCCCGACTAGCCGAGGGAGGTGAGCAGTTCTTC. The complete variable domain, with remaining parts taken from reference TRBV14 and TRBJ2-1, reads EAGVTQFPSHSVIEKGQTVTLRCDPISGHDNLYWYRRVMGKEIKFLLHFVKESKQDESGMPNNRFLAERTGGTYSTLKVQPAELEDSGVYFCASSQDPPRLAEGGEQFFGPGTRLTVL.

By frequency in the sample, this clonotype is medium-sized (0.01 to 0.1%). J is TRBJ1-5 and V is TRBV10-3, with 7 nucleotides matching TRBD1. Germline V gene data show CDR1 as ENHRY and CDR2 as SYGVKD. The CDR3 runs to 15 residues. The trim removed 3 bases at V and 6 bases at J, leaving 8 bases unmatched. DNA for the CDR3: TGTGCCATCAGTGAATCCTTGACAGGGAGTCAGCCCCAGCATTTT. This codes for CAISESLTGSQPQHF.

This clonotype was detected ten times or more. This rearrangement joins TRBV20-1 to TRBJ2-1; tentatively, D is TRBD1 or TRBD2 (5 bases each). The CDR3 spans 14 residues. The V end lost 3 bases, the J end lost 9 bases, and 18 bases lay between the germline ends. Germline V gene sequence: CDR1 DFQATT, CDR2 SNEGSKA (reference sequence). CDR3 in amino acids: CSASLRRGAGEQFF. The CDR3, as DNA: TGCAGTGCTAGTCTCAGGCGAGGGGCGGGTGAGCAGTTCTTC.

V gene TRBV2 combines with J gene TRBJ2-1; D tentatively reads TRBD1 or TRBD2 (5 bases each). Trimming stripped 8 bases from V and 7 bases from J, with 15 bases between. The CDR3 is 13 residues long. Germline-derived CDR1 and CDR2 are SNHLY and FYNNEI. CDR3 sequence: CASLRDGGNEQFF. CDR3 coding DNA: TGTGCCAGCTTACGGGACGGTGGAAATGAGCAGTTCTTC.

This clonotype counts as medium-sized. The J gene is TRBJ1-1, the V gene TRBV11-2; D not certain. Trimming removed 1 base at V and 4 bases at J, with 13 bases between. The V gene's germline CDR1 is SGHAT and CDR2 FQNNGV. The CDR3 is 15 residues long. The CDR3: CASSLGAARPTEAFF. The CDR3 nucleotides read TGTGCCAGCAGCTTAGGGGCGGCCAGGCCCACTGAAGCTTTCTTT.

Ten or more counts support this clonotype. V usage is TRBV12-3 or TRBV12-4 and J usage is TRBJ2-2; D perhaps matches TRBD2 (6 bases). Trimming took off 3 bases at V and 4 bases at J, with 9 bases between the two ends. The CDR3 is 14 residues long. The DNA for the CDR3 is TGTGCCAGCAGTTTTAACGGGGGCACCGGGGAGCTGTTTTTT. Translating it yields CASSFNGGTGELFF.

This clonotype is medium-sized within its sample. The gene calls are TRBV12-3 or TRBV12-4 and TRBJ1-2; D gene unclear. V lost 0 bases and J lost 6, with 8 bases in between. The CDR3 spans 13 residues. The CDR3 is CASSLATPNGYTF. CDR3 nucleotides: TGTGCCAGCAGTTTAGCTACACCAAATGGCTACACCTTC.